This T cell receptor beta chain was sequenced for a study of OX40 agonist ivuxolimab in advanced cancers. Study as a whole: Given to patients was ivuxolimab, an agonistic anti-OX40 (CD134) antibody. General study points: The investigators did not determine what antigen specificity the expanded peripheral T cells had. In the 0.1 to 3.0 mg/kg range, CD4+ and CD8+ blood T cells had expanded clonally by week 6.

Note on this clone: Its antigen is undetermined.

Baseline was the first blood sampling point, followed by cycle 4 day 1 and cycle 7 day 1. Clones were read by immunoSEQ multiplex PCR, and TCRdb kept only the in-frame ones, dropping some. Of tens of thousands of clones listed, about 89% were seen once; the top ten hold 3.8%. The ends were cut back, 4 bases at V and 6 bases at J, with 16 bases in the middle. The CDR3 runs 14 residues. Germline assignment: CDR1 SGDLS and CDR2 YYNGEE. Sequenced material: CD4+ or CD8+ T cells sorted from blood, taken in a trial of the OX40 agonist ivuxolimab. The clonotype was recovered from an adult with an advanced solid tumor such as melanoma, head and neck, liver or kidney cancer. The rearrangement links TRBV9 to TRBJ1-1; maybe TRBD1 (6 bases). As DNA, the CDR3 is TGTGCCAGCAGCACCTTGGAGGGGGGCTCTGAAGCTTTCTTT. Translation: CASSTLEGGSEAFF.